The sequence of this T cell receptor beta chain was determined in a study of cytomegalovirus exposure and HLA in healthy donors. Whole-study context: The 110 million or so unique TCR beta sequences, from about 179 million T cells, were found by an earlier analysis.

With 60 Vbeta and 13 Jbeta primers, the PCR was carried out. In the source study's methods: An analysis performed later counted around 80 million unique TCR beta chains (around 10 million of them shared). Repertoires were generated with immunoSEQ multiplex PCR, while TCRdb's copy carries only in-frame clones and drops some. The DNA gave D and trimming, while V, J and clone size come from that table. In the table there are 150,000 or so clones, roughly 80% of which are singletons. On this clone: What it binds is not known.

This CDR3 comprises 17 residues. V lost 4 bases, J lost 5 bases, and 12 bases stayed unmatched. Germline V gene lookup returns CDR1 PRHDT and CDR2 FYEKMQ (reference sequence). Each donor was nominally healthy when sampled (though unrecorded immune exposures were likely). Findings and limits, study-wide: Prediction of most subjects' HLA-A and HLA-B alleles by TCR beta sequences was reportedly accurate.

The chain recombines TRBV13 with TRBJ2-2; 8 bases fit TRBD2. The sample comprised PBMCs. This receptor was identified in a man aged 50 or older in good health and CMV-seropositive. For the CDR3, the DNA is TGTGCCAGCAGCTCACAGACAAAAGCGGGAGTTACCGGGGAGCTGTTTTTT. Its protein is CASSSQTKAGVTGELFF.